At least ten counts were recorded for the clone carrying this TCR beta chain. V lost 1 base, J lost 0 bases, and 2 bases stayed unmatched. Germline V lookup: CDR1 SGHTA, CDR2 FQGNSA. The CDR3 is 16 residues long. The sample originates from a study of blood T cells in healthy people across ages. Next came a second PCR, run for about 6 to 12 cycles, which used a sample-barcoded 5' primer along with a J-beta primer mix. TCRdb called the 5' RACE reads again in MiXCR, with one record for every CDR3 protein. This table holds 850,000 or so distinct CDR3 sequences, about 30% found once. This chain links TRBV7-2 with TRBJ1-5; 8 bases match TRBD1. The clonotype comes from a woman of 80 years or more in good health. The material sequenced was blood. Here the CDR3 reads CASSLGGTGSNQPQHF. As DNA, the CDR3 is TGTGCCAGCAGCTTAGGCGGGACAGGTAGCAATCAGCCCCAGCATTTT.